A single sample gave rise to the 8 T cell receptor beta chains below, sequenced in a study of T cell repertoires in cytomegalovirus infection (dated by TCRdb to the late 2010s). Reads for this sample came from an Illumina HiSeq 1500. In TCRdb, the public reads were trimmed at Q25 with fastp and aligned with MiXCR, with productive beta chains retained. CDR3 protein sequences are deduplicated, and each keeps its most common genes and DNA. This sample comprises about 260,000 distinct CDR3 sequences, around 9% of them detected only once. Roughly 16% of the sample is taken by the ten largest. The source material was PBMCs. The receptors stem from a human donor in good health (CMV status not recorded). Some clones in this sample may be carry-over from other donors' samples.

This clonotype was detected many times. This chain uses TRBV7-4 with TRBJ2-2; no reliable D call. This CDR3 has 14 residues. Deletions cut 0 bases from V and 4 bases from J, with 6 bases between. Germline V gives CDR1 SGHVT, CDR2 SQSDAQ. The CDR3 DNA sequence: TGTGCCAGCAGCTTAGCGTGGTCCACCGGGGAGCTGTTTTTT. Encoded protein: CASSLAWSTGELFF.

This clonotype occurred many times. The chain carries TRBV28 and TRBJ1-2; TRBD1 matches 11 bases. Looked up from germline, CDR1 is MDHEN and CDR2 is SYDVKM. The CDR3 spans 14 residues. Trimming took 5 bases from V and 5 from J; bases not matched to a gene: 4. The CDR3 DNA reads TGTGCCAGCAGTCCGGACAGGGGGCCTTATGGCTACACCTTC. Encoded protein: CASSPDRGPYGYTF.

This clonotype was counted at least ten times. The chain recombines TRBV12-3 or TRBV12-4 with TRBJ1-5; 7 bases agree with TRBD1. J gave up 6 bases and V 1 base, and 6 bases lay outside the gene matches. CDR3 length: 15 amino acids. CDR3 loop: CASSLGPGGTQPQHF. As DNA, the CDR3 is TGTGCCAGCAGTTTAGGGCCAGGGGGAACTCAGCCCCAGCATTTT.

Many counts were recorded for this clonotype. The chain recombines TRBV4-3 with TRBJ1-1; 7 bases align to TRBD1. The germline V gene has CDR1 LGHNA and CDR2 YSLEER. This CDR3 region has 18 residues. After removal of 1 base from V and 3 bases from J, the junction contained 14 bases not matched to a gene. The CDR3 DNA follows: TGCGCCAGCAGCCAAGGGTGGCAGGGGGAGGGTTTGGACACTGAAGCTTTCTTT. It yields the protein CASSQGWQGEGLDTEAFF.

This clonotype was seen repeatedly, ten times or more. V is TRBV7-2 and J is TRBJ2-5; D remains ambiguous. The CDR3 is made up of 13 amino acids. Germline loops: CDR1 SGHTA, CDR2 FQGNSA. Trimming removed 5 bases from V and 5 bases from J, with 12 bases in between. The CDR3 nucleotides are TGTGCCAGCAGCAAGACCAATAGGGAGACCCAGTACTTC. Translation: CASSKTNRETQYF.

A remark on this clonotype: Being one base from a much bigger clone, this may be a read error. The rearrangement uses TRBV28 and TRBJ2-1, with 14 bases matching TRBD2. This CDR3 is built from 13 residues. Trimming cost V 10 bases and J 12 bases; bases outside gene matches: 8. The germline V gene has CDR1 MDHEN and CDR2 SYDVKM. CDR3 sequence reads: CANRPGLAGGQFF. The CDR3 nucleotides read TGTGCCAACAGACCAGGACTAGCGGGGGGGCAGTTCTTC. Drawing the rest from reference TRBV28 and TRBJ2-1, the complete variable domain is DVKVTQSSRYLVKRTGEKVFLECVQDMDHENMFWYRQDPGLGLRLIYFSYDVKMKEKGDIPEGYSVSREKKERFSLILESASTNQTSMYLCANRPGLAGGQFFGPGTRLTVL.

This chain uses TRBV29-1 with TRBJ2-7; 7 bases align to TRBD1. The germline CDR1 and CDR2 sequences are SQVTM and ANQGSEA. This CDR3 is built from 15 residues. The J segment lost 2 bases and the V segment lost 5 bases, leaving 12 bases of the junction unmatched. CDR3 residues: CSVRTGENPPYEQYF. The CDR3 nucleotides are TGCAGCGTTCGTACAGGGGAGAACCCACCCTACGAGCAGTACTTC.

The table lists this clonotype with many counts. V usage is TRBV20-1 and J usage is TRBJ2-3; the match to TRBD2 covers 14 bases. The CDR3 is made up of 17 amino acids. Germline V gene sequence: CDR1 DFQATT, CDR2 SNEGSKA (reference sequence). The trim removed 2 bases at V and 7 bases at J, leaving 11 bases unmatched. The CDR3, as DNA: TGCAGTGCTAGAAGTGGGGGACTAGCGGGAGCATCGAATACGCAGTATTTT. It yields the protein CSARSGGLAGASNTQYF.